These 5 T cell receptor beta chains were sequenced from one sample in a study of cytomegalovirus exposure and HLA in healthy donors. Use of 60 Vbeta and 13 Jbeta primers characterized the PCR. Sequencing was performed with immunoSEQ multiplex PCR; in TCRdb, only in-frame clones are kept and a portion is missing. The table has some 150,000 clones, around nine tenths seen once; the top ten hold less than 5.5%. The specimen sequenced was PBMCs. These receptors were collected from a young woman in good health and CMV-seronegative.

The rearrangement uses TRBV7-9 and TRBJ1-1, with 9 bases lining up with TRBD1. The CDR3 covers 13 residues. CDR1 SEHNR and CDR2 FQNEAQ come from the germline V gene (reference sequence). Unmatched junction bases numbered 3, after V lost 5 bases and J lost 5 bases. This CDR3 is CASSPGQGTEAFF. CDR3 coding DNA: TGTGCCAGCAGCCCCGGACAGGGGACTGAAGCTTTCTTT.

V usage is TRBV30 and J usage is TRBJ2-1, with 7 bases matching TRBD2. The CDR3 runs 15 residues. Per germline, CDR1 GTSNPN and CDR2 SVGIG (reference sequence). The trim removed 2 bases at V and 2 bases at J, leaving 6 bases unmatched. CDR3 nucleotides: TGTGCCTGGAGTATGGTGGGACTACCCTACAATGAGCAGTTCTTC. It translates to CAWSMVGLPYNEQFF.

This clone was recorded only once. The chain couples TRBV7-2 to TRBJ1-2; D might be TRBD1 (6 bases). CDR3 length: 13 residues. Trimming cost V 8 bases and J 6 bases, with 16 bases left between them. In germline, CDR1 is SGHTA, CDR2 FQGNSA. This chain's CDR3 is CASAPTGQDGYTF. The CDR3 coding sequence is TGTGCCAGCGCCCCGACAGGTCAGGATGGCTACACCTTC.

The chain combines TRBV5-1 with TRBJ1-2; D gene unclear. Germline V gene data show CDR1 as SGHRS and CDR2 as YFSETQ. The CDR3 consists of 15 residues. V was clipped by 1 base and J by 6 bases, with 16 bases between them. For the CDR3, the DNA is TGCGCCAGCAGCTTGAGATTTCGTCACATCGATGGCTACACCTTC. Translating it yields CASSLRFRHIDGYTF.

Details on this clone: A read error may produce the germline difference seen at one junction end. The J gene is TRBJ1-5, the V gene TRBV7-9; no definite D call. The CDR3 is 15 residues long. The germline CDR1 and CDR2 sequences are SEHNR and FQNEAQ (reference sequence). CDR3 sequence reads: CANSSDLPSDQPQHF. Written as DNA, the CDR3 is TGTGCCAACAGCTCCGATCTCCCCTCGGATCAGCCCCAGCATTTT.